The rows below give T cell receptor beta chains drawn from one sample of a study of blood T cell repertoires in COVID-19. The data were produced by immunoSEQ multiplex PCR, yet TCRdb's version contains in-frame clones alone and is incomplete. The sample has 110,000 or so clones, 82% seen once. The sample was peripheral blood. The receptor set was obtained from a human donor in a cohort sampled during active COVID-19. Each CDR3 is given with its conserved first and last residue. Fields, in order: J gene, V gene, CDR3 protein.

>TRBJ2-7|TRBV6-6
CASSYLPPEAAYEQYF
>TRBJ2-1|TRBV3-1/TRBV3-2
CASSPGLAGLGAEQFF
>TRBJ2-2|TRBV27
CASSFGGQGGPGELFF
>TRBJ1-2|TRBV18
CASSPPGQGSDYGYTF
>TRBJ2-3|TRBV3-1/TRBV3-2
CASSQGGQVGPHF
>TRBJ2-1|TRBV5-1
CASSLARGQGQSHEQFF
>TRBJ1-1|TRBV5-4
CASSLYRGGFTEAFF
>TRBJ2-1|TRBV2
CASRYTGFSYNEQFF
>TRBJ2-7|TRBV6-5
CASRREALGHEQYF
>TRBJ2-2|TRBV24-1
CATSGTPNTGELFF
>TRBJ2-3|TRBV5-1
CASSLTGGDTDTQYF
>TRBJ1-5|TRBV24-1
CATSDPGTGTGRAEPQHF
>TRBJ1-5|TRBV7-2
CASSQEGRRVGNQPQHF
>TRBJ2-5|TRBV3-1/TRBV3-2
CASSKGLAGGWYQETQYF
>TRBJ1-1|TRBV18
CASSPRRGGQGFNEAFF
>TRBJ1-1|TRBV20-1
CSARPREQAFF
>TRBJ1-5|TRBV18
CASSRAGQGDQPQHF
>TRBJ1-1|TRBV18
CASSPPGGAMNTEAFF
>TRBJ2-7|TRBV20-1
CSASEGGDHEQYF
>TRBJ2-1|TRBV12-3/TRBV12-4
CASSSTGYNEQFF
>TRBJ2-2|TRBV18
CASSHFDSNTGELFF
>TRBJ2-1|TRBV6-2/TRBV6-3
CASSQISGVFYNEQFF
>TRBJ2-7|TRBV4-1
CASSQGPRSLHDEQYF
>TRBJ1-2|TRBV11-2
CASSQPGQGAHGYTF
>TRBJ2-7|TRBV19
CASSRGSHYEQYF